The TCR beta chain described here comes from a study of blood T cell repertoires in COVID-19. Study details: Whether acute or convalescent, the COVID-19 samples came from the United States, Italy and Spain. T cells, B-cell-depleted T cells, or PBMCs supplied cDNA or gDNA.

With 6 bases clipped from V and 4 bases from J, the junction kept 5 bases outside the gene matches. CDR1 is SNHLY and CDR2 is FYNNEI in the germline V gene. This CDR3 comprises 15 residues. In the original processing: Estimates of nucleated cell counts were drawn from the amplification of reference gene primers. Data came from immunoSEQ multiplex PCR; TCRdb stores just in-frame clones and leaves some out. V, J and clone size reflect that table, while D and trimming were determined from the DNA. The sample lists around 180,000 clones, around three quarters seen once, with 17% in the top ten. Material: peripheral blood. The sequence came from a man aged 60 to 75 with active or convalescent COVID-19. The chain is built from TRBV2 and TRBJ1-4; 10 bases fit TRBD1. In nucleotides, the CDR3 is TGTGCCAGCAGGAAGACAGGGGGCCATAATGAAAAACTGTTTTTT. This translates into CASRKTGGHNEKLFF.